This entry lists 12 T cell receptor beta chains sequenced from one sample in a study of Ad26.COV2.S vaccination and SARS-CoV-2 variants. Produced via immunoSEQ multiplex PCR; TCRdb's table is partial and in-frame only. Of tens of thousands of clones listed, around 82% are singletons. The sample consisted of peripheral blood, taken after recovery from COVID-19. The receptors were gathered from a human donor who had recovered from COVID-19.

V gene TRBV7-6 combines with J gene TRBJ2-7, with D possibly TRBD2 on 5 matching bases. The V end was cut by 2 bases, the J end by 0 bases, with 11 bases between. CDR1 is SGHVS, CDR2 FNYEAQ, per germline. The CDR3 is 15 residues long. DNA for the CDR3: TGTGCCAGCAGCTTATCTCACAGCGGCTCCTACGAGCAGTACTTC. Encoded protein: CASSLSHSGSYEQYF.

V gene TRBV7-7 combines with J gene TRBJ1-3, with D unclear. Germline values: CDR1 SSHAT, CDR2 FNYEAQ (reference sequence). Trimming took off 5 bases at V and 1 base at J, with 15 bases between the two ends. CDR3 length: 16 residues. Here the CDR3 DNA reads TGTGCCAGCAGCCCCGAGGCTCTGGGGTCTGGAAACACCATATATTTT. Its translation is CASSPEALGSGNTIYF.

This clone was seen a handful of times. V gene TRBV10-3 combines with J gene TRBJ2-3; TRBD1 agrees at 8 bases. The CDR3 covers 14 residues. Germline V gene lookup returns CDR1 ENHRY and CDR2 SYGVKD. V lost 10 bases, J lost 4 bases, and 10 bases stayed unmatched. The CDR3 nucleotides read TGTGCCACCTCCGACAGGGGAGAATCAGATACGCAGTATTTT. It encodes CATSDRGESDTQYF.

The V gene is TRBV19, the J gene TRBJ1-6; D is ambiguous. CDR1 and CDR2 from the germline V gene are LNHDA and SQIVND (reference sequence). V lost 10 bases to trimming and J lost 8 bases, with 18 bases between them. The CDR3 runs to 14 residues. In DNA form, the CDR3 reads TGTGCCACCCGAGTCATGGTCGGGGATTCACCCCTCCACTTT. Translation: CATRVMVGDSPLHF. Supplemented by reference TRBV19 and TRBJ1-6, the full variable domain reads DGGITQSPKYLFRKEGQNVTLSCEQNLNHDAMYWYRQDPGQGLRLIYYSQIVNDFQKGDIAEGYSVSREKKESFPLTVTSAQKNPTAFYLCATRVMVGDSPLHFGNGTRLTVT.

Concerning this clone: At one of its ends the junction is not consistent with the germline gene, which may arise from a read error. The V call is TRBV11-2, the J call TRBJ2-1; 7 nucleotides align to TRBD1. Looked up from germline, CDR1 is SGHAT and CDR2 is FQNNGV. CDR3 length: 14 residues. CDR3 loop: CASILGGPVNEQFF. CDR3 in DNA: TGTGCCAGCATCTTAGGGGGCCCGGTGAATGAGCAGTTCTTC.

A note on this clone: The identical CDR3 is also encoded by other nucleotide sequences in the sample. In DNA, the CDR3 is TGTGCCAGCAGTTTAGGTGAGCAGTTCTTC. This gives the protein CASSLGEQFF. The J gene is TRBJ2-1, the V gene TRBV28; D is unclear. Germline V gives CDR1 MDHEN, CDR2 SYDVKM. The CDR3 length is 10 residues. Deletions cut 2 bases from V and 9 bases from J, with 2 bases between. Variable domain in full (rest from reference TRBV28 and TRBJ2-1): DVKVTQSSRYLVKRTGEKVFLECVQDMDHENMFWYRQDPGLGLRLIYFSYDVKMKEKGDIPEGYSVSREKKERFSLILESASTNQTSMYLCASSLGEQFFGPGTRLTVL.

The gene calls are TRBV7-8 and TRBJ2-7; TRBD2 might be the D (6 bases). Germline V CDR1 and CDR2: SGHVS, FQNEAQ. The germline V and J ends were trimmed by 0 bases and 3 bases, with 12 bases remaining between them. This CDR3 has 15 amino acids. The CDR3 reads CASSLAADYRYEQYF. For the CDR3, the DNA is TGTGCCAGCAGCTTAGCGGCGGACTATCGCTACGAGCAGTACTTC.

This clone was detected only once. This sequence joins TRBV9 and TRBJ2-3; unclear D gene. Per the germline V gene, CDR1 is SGDLS and CDR2 is YYNGEE. The CDR3 totals 15 residues. V was trimmed by 4 bases and J by 6 bases, leaving 18 bases between them. This CDR3 is CASSSRLDLADTQYF. The CDR3 DNA follows: TGTGCCAGCAGCTCCCGACTGGATCTGGCTGATACGCAGTATTTT.

The chain employs TRBV7-2 and TRBJ1-6, with D possibly TRBD1 on 6 matching bases. With 2 bases removed from V and 10 bases from J, the gap between germline ends came to 21 bases. The CDR3 sequence is 17 residues long. CDR1 is SGHTA, CDR2 FQGNSA, per germline. CDR3 nucleotide sequence: TGTGCCAGCAGCTTAACGGGTATTTGGACAGTTGGATCACCCCTCCACTTT. This translates into CASSLTGIWTVGSPLHF.

The chain joins TRBV2 to TRBJ2-3; 8 bases line up with TRBD1. The CDR3 has 18 amino acids. The germline V gene has CDR1 SNHLY and CDR2 FYNNEI. J lost 0 bases, V lost 2 bases, and 10 bases had no gene match. The CDR3 protein is CASSEWGQASGSTDTQYF. The DNA for the CDR3 is TGTGCCAGCAGTGAATGGGGACAGGCATCGGGAAGCACAGATACGCAGTATTTT.

The genes are TRBV6-5 and TRBJ1-6, with D maybe TRBD1 (5 bases). The length of the CDR3 is 16 residues. V was trimmed by 0 bases and J by 8 bases, leaving 14 bases between them. Germline CDR1 and CDR2: MNHEY and SVGAGI. DNA for the CDR3: TGTGCCAGCAGTTACTCGATGGGACGCACGTATTCACCCCTCCACTTT. This gives the protein CASSYSMGRTYSPLHF.

The chain uses TRBV9 and TRBJ2-5; TRBD1 matches 8 bases. Germline values: CDR1 SGDLS, CDR2 YYNGEE. The CDR3 totals 14 residues. J was trimmed by 2 bases and V by 4 bases; bases with no gene match: 4. The CDR3 here is CASSPRQGQETQYF. DNA for the CDR3: TGTGCCAGCAGCCCCCGACAGGGGCAAGAGACCCAGTACTTC.